Shown below are 9 T cell receptor beta chains from a single sample sequenced in a study of T cells in Graves' hyperthyroidism and ophthalmopathy. Amplification of TCR beta CDR3 regions was performed using RNA transcripts as template. The study used the HTBI primer set for a first-round RT-PCR of the TCR CDR3. From the multiplex PCR reads, TCRdb called clonotypes with MiXCR, one entry per CDR3 protein. The sample records some 800,000 distinct CDR3 sequences, roughly 40% being singletons. The material sequenced was blood. The receptors shown here come from a man between 18 and 29 years old with Graves' hyperthyroidism.

Only a few counts were recorded for this clonotype. V gene TRBV13 combines with J gene TRBJ1-2, with D possibly being TRBD1 (5 bases). From germline, CDR1 is PRHDT and CDR2 FYEKMQ (reference sequence). V dropped 2 bases and J dropped 4 bases, with 14 bases sitting between them. CDR3 length: 15 residues. CDR3: CASSLRRLGGYGYTF. In DNA, the CDR3 is TGTGCCAGCAGCTTAAGGAGGCTCGGGGGCTATGGCTACACCTTC.

This clonotype has at least ten counts. As DNA, the CDR3 is TGTGCCAGCAGCTTAGGAACAGGGGTTGGGTCACCCCTCCACTTT. Translated: CASSLGTGVGSPLHF. The V call is TRBV7-2, the J call TRBJ1-6; TRBD1 matches 7 bases. CDR3 size: 15 residues. Germline CDR1 reads SGHTA; CDR2 reads FQGNSA. The V gene end was trimmed by 1 base and the J gene end by 10 bases; junction bases not matched to a gene: 7.

Concerning this clonotype itself: This could be a read error, since a much larger clone is one nucleotide away. The chain is built from TRBV4-3 and TRBJ1-5; 8 bases line up with TRBD1. The CDR3 loop spans 14 amino acids. CDR1 LGHNA and CDR2 YSLEER come from the germline V gene. CDR3: CASSQAQGDQSQHF. CDR3 nucleotides: TGCGCCAGCAGCCAAGCACAGGGGGATCAGTCCCAGCATTTT.

This clonotype was detected a few times. The V call is TRBV5-5, the J call TRBJ1-1; 8 nucleotides line up with TRBD1. The V gene end was trimmed by 4 bases and the J gene end by 4 bases; junction bases not matched to a gene: 9. The CDR3 totals 15 residues. Germline CDR1 reads SGHKS; CDR2 reads YYEKEE (reference sequence). The CDR3 region has the DNA TGTGCCAGCAGCCCGATGACAGGGGCGAGCACTGAAGCTTTCTTT. It specifies CASSPMTGASTEAFF.

This clonotype was counted ten times or more. The V gene is TRBV20-1, the J gene TRBJ1-1, with TRBD1 identical over 7 bases. Germline trimming cut 4 bases from V and 2 bases from J; bases unmatched to any gene: 7. Per the germline V gene, CDR1 is DFQATT and CDR2 is SNEGSKA (reference sequence). This CDR3 region has 14 residues. This CDR3 reads CSATPDRSNTEAFF. DNA of the CDR3: TGCAGTGCTACTCCGGACAGGTCTAACACTGAAGCTTTCTTT.

This clonotype was detected a few times. This rearrangement joins TRBV7-8 to TRBJ2-2; D unresolved. The V end was cut by 0 bases, the J end by 5 bases, with 10 bases between. Germline V gene sequence: CDR1 SGHVS, CDR2 FQNEAQ. The CDR3 has 15 amino acids. The CDR3 protein is CASSLAGVKTGELFF. The DNA for the CDR3 is TGTGCCAGCAGCTTAGCGGGTGTGAAAACCGGGGAGCTGTTTTTT.

Comments on this clonotype: Here the CDR3 omits its conserved ending phenylalanine or tryptophan, so a read error is the likely source. The rearrangement links TRBV9 to TRBJ2-7, with TRBD2 identical over 7 bases. Losses at the gene ends were 1 base for V and 2 bases for J; bases not matched to a gene: 6. Germline CDR1 SGDLS, CDR2 YYNGEE. There are 15 residues in the CDR3. The CDR3 loop is CASSVTGTTTYEQYL. CDR3 in DNA: TGTGCCAGCAGCGTAACGGGGACTACGACCTACGAGCAGTACCTC.

CDR3 coding DNA: TGTGCCAGCAGTTACGTACGCCTCGAGCAGTACTTC. The encoded protein is CASSYVRLEQYF. The chain couples TRBV6-2 or TRBV6-3 to TRBJ2-7; D uncertain. The CDR3 is made up of 12 amino acids. Trimming stripped 2 bases from V and 6 bases from J, with 8 bases between. CDR1 is MNHEY, CDR2 SVGEGT, per germline.

A word on this clonotype: Being one base from a much bigger clone, this may be a read error. CDR3 region: CAATDSTESYEQYF. CDR3 coding DNA: TGTGCCGCAACGGACAGTACGGAGTCCTACGAGCAGTACTTC. The rearrangement joins TRBV24-1 to TRBJ2-7, with D maybe TRBD1 (6 bases). V gave up 12 bases and J gave up 1 base, with 18 bases separating them. The CDR3 totals 14 residues. CDR1 is KGHDR, CDR2 SFDVKD, per germline.